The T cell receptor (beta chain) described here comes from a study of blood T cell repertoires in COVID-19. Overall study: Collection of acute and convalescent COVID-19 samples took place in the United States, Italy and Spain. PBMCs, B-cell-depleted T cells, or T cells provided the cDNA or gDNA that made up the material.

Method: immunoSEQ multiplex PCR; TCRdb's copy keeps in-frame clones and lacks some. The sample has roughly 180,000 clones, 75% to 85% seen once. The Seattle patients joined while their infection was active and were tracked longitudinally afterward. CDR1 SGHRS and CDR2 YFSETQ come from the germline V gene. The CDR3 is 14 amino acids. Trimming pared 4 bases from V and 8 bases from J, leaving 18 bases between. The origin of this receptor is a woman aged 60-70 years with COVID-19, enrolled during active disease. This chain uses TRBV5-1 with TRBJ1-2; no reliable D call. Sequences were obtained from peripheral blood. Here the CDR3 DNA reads TGCGCCAGCAGCCCACGGGAGTCAGGCTCCGGCTACACCTTC. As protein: CASSPRESGSGYTF.